This T cell receptor (beta chain) was documented in a study of cytomegalovirus exposure and HLA in healthy donors. Study outcomes and limitations: Most sequenced TCRs were rare (though some public TCRs occurred in many donors). At a 0.05 false discovery rate, a later analysis found over 15,000 TCR beta sequences to be associated with HLA alleles.

A word on this clone: As yet, its antigen is unknown.

Primers: 60 Vbeta forward and 13 Jbeta reverse. The assay was immunoSEQ multiplex PCR, and TCRdb's table has in-frame clones only and misses some. The table has about 140,000 clones, around 81% seen once. Trimming removed 5 bases from V and 7 bases from J, with 11 bases in between. CDR1 is LNHDA, CDR2 SQIVND, per germline (reference sequence). There are 13 residues in the CDR3. The sequenced material came from PBMCs. The rearrangement uses TRBV19 and TRBJ2-2; D uncertain. This sequence was found in a man over 45 in good health and CMV-seronegative. CDR3 amino acids: CASSPRWSGELFF. CDR3 DNA: TGTGCCAGTAGTCCGCGGTGGAGCGGGGAGCTGTTTTTT.